What follows describes a single TCR beta chain. Its antigen is unidentified. This sample is drawn from a study of T cell repertoires in cytomegalovirus infection. A single record per CDR3 protein comes from TCRdb applying MiXCR to the reads. The profile shows 200,000 to 300,000 distinct CDR3 sequences, roughly an eighth of them singletons. Notes on the study in general: Across the ex vivo response, the dominant clonotypes were HLA-C-restricted CMV-specific TCR beta clonotypes.

Sequencing was done on a sample of PBMCs. The TCR was taken from a human donor in good health (CMV status not recorded). Some clones in this sample may be carry-over from other donors' samples.

CDR3 coding DNA: TGTGCCAGCTCCCCCCCGGGGGGGGCGAACACCGGGGAGCTGTTTTTT. As protein: CASSPPGGANTGELFF. The V gene is TRBV18, the J gene TRBJ2-2; 8 nucleotides match TRBD2. Germline trimming cut 6 bases from V and 0 bases from J; bases unmatched to any gene: 6. Germline V gene lookup returns CDR1 KGHSH and CDR2 LQKENI. CDR3 length: 16 residues.